This TCR beta chain was obtained from a study of OX40 agonist ivuxolimab in advanced cancers. Study-wide results and caveats: The average count of expanded clones was higher among CD8+ T cells than among CD4+.

This clone was recorded a few times. Its target is not known. CDR1 LGHNA and CDR2 YSLEER come from the germline V gene. Trimming left V 4 bases short and J 1 base short, with 10 bases between. The CDR3 loop spans 14 amino acids. This table comes from immunoSEQ multiplex PCR, and its TCRdb copy is limited to in-frame clones, with some not included. The profile covers 95,000 to 100,000 clones, with 84% appearing a single time and around 5.8% taken by the ten largest. The clonotype comes from an adult with an advanced solid tumor such as melanoma, head and neck, liver or kidney cancer. The chain uses TRBV4-3 and TRBJ1-1; no clear D gene. This specimen was CD4+ or CD8+ T cells sorted from blood, taken in a trial of the OX40 agonist ivuxolimab. CDR3 amino acids: CASSPTLENTEAFF. CDR3 bases: TGCGCCAGCAGCCCGACCTTAGAGAACACTGAAGCTTTCTTT.